The present TCR beta chain was sequenced within a study of T cell changes during pregnancy in multiple sclerosis. Between the trimmed V and J ends, which lost 2 bases and 5 bases, there was a span of 7 bases. Germline lookup yields CDR1 MNHEY and CDR2 SMNVEV (reference sequence). The length of the CDR3 is 13 residues. The repertoire was sequenced with immunoSEQ multiplex PCR; TCRdb's copy has only in-frame clones and lacks some. Of tens of thousands of clones in the sample, more than 85% are singletons; the top ten hold approximately 5.1%. This TCR was sampled from a female donor with multiple sclerosis, enrolled in a pregnancy study. The sequencing used CD8+ T cells from peripheral blood mononuclear cells, collected in the third trimester of pregnancy. The chain has TRBV27 and TRBJ1-5; tentatively, D is TRBD1 (5 bases). The CDR3 nucleotides are TGTGCCAGCAGTTTAGGGACTCATCAGCCCCAGCATTTT. Its translation: CASSLGTHQPQHF.